This TCR beta chain was recovered during a study of T cell responses to AZD1222 COVID-19 vaccine. The study's findings and limits: It was only after the peak T cell response that any repertoires were sampled. Reports say nearly half of spike-specific TCRs go after unmutated variant regions. Vaccine-associated CD4 TCRs ranged over spike, dominating at 160-218 and 743-854. Two AZD1222 doses significantly raised spike-specific TCR breadth and depth over controls.

Trimming stripped 5 bases from V and 4 bases from J, with 17 bases between. Germline loops: CDR1 MDHEN, CDR2 SYDVKM. CDR3 length: 15 residues. Comment on this clone: Its cognate antigen is unknown.

Assay used: immunoSEQ multiplex PCR; TCRdb lists only in-frame clones, some missing. The sample has around 160,000 clones, roughly four fifths seen once. The TCR comes from an adult in good health. This rearrangement joins TRBV28 to TRBJ1-2; D is perhaps TRBD1 (5 bases). Source: peripheral blood, taken on day 0 of MenACWY control vaccination. CDR3 amino acids: CASSAGPVGGYGYTF. The CDR3 bases are TGTGCCAGCAGTGCCGGACCGGTTGGGGGCTATGGCTACACCTTC.